This paragraph reports one T cell receptor (beta chain). Its target is unknown. One end of the junction does not line up with germline, which may come from a read error. Germline V gives CDR1 SGHRS, CDR2 YFSETQ. The CDR3 loop spans 16 amino acids. The sample is drawn from a study of molecular identifiers for immune sequencing clone quantification. Study observations and caveats: Among effectors, clones above 20 RNA copies held over 98% of molecules; among naive cells, under 1%.

From the PCR reads, TCRdb called clonotypes with MiXCR, one entry per CDR3 protein. This table holds around 320,000 distinct CDR3 sequences, roughly 24% found once. V usage is TRBV5-1 and J usage is TRBJ2-7, with 9 positions matching TRBD1. The sequenced material came from naive CD8+ T cells from blood, with Jurkat cell RNA spiked in. Noted subset: FACS-sorted CD8+CD4-CCR7+CD45RA+ naive T cells. This sequence originates from a human donor in good health. Some libraries in this study had Jurkat cell RNA spiked in. The DNA for the CDR3 is TGCGCCAACAGCCTACCCCTGGGGGACAGGGAGTACGAGCAGTACTTC. This sequence encodes CANSLPLGDREYEQYF.